The 22 T cell receptor beta chains below come from one sample, sequenced in a study of OX40 agonist ivuxolimab in advanced cancers. Profiling relied on immunoSEQ multiplex PCR, and the TCRdb table lists in-frame clones only, not all of them. The table includes about 48,000 clones, roughly 77% detected once. The source material was CD4+ or CD8+ T cells sorted from blood, sampled in a trial of the OX40 agonist ivuxolimab. Every receptor here comes from an adult with an advanced solid tumor such as melanoma, head and neck, liver or kidney cancer.

The V gene is TRBV12-5, the J gene TRBJ2-3; 7 bases map to TRBD2. CDR3 length equals 16 residues. The V gene end was trimmed by 0 bases and the J gene end by 2 bases; junction bases not matched to a gene: 5. From germline, CDR1 is LGHNT and CDR2 FRNRAP. CDR3 protein: CASGLVRAGPTDTQYF. The CDR3 DNA reads as TGTGCTAGTGGTTTGGTAAGAGCGGGACCCACAGATACGCAGTATTTT.

The DNA of the CDR3 is TGTGCCAGCCAGAGCGGAAAAATGGGGAATGAGCAGTTCTTC. Translating it yields CASQSGKMGNEQFF. The chain couples TRBV9 to TRBJ2-1; possibly TRBD2 for D (5 bases). Per the germline V gene, CDR1 is SGDLS and CDR2 is YYNGEE. V lost 7 bases to trimming and J lost 7 bases, with 18 bases between them. The CDR3 consists of 14 residues.

This clone has more than one count but fewer than ten. The rearrangement joins TRBV29-1 to TRBJ1-3; no firm D call. V lost 5 bases to trimming and J lost 9 bases, with 14 bases between them. The CDR3 is 12 amino acids. The germline V gene encodes CDR1 SQVTM and CDR2 ANQGSEA. CDR3: CSVSLLPGTIYF. The CDR3 bases are TGCAGCGTTAGTCTCCTTCCGGGCACCATATATTTT.

The gene calls are TRBV19 and TRBJ1-4; D gene uncertain. Trimming pared 7 bases from V and 3 bases from J, leaving 12 bases between. CDR3 size: 14 residues. Germline lookup yields CDR1 LNHDA and CDR2 SQIVND (reference sequence). CDR3 protein: CASKSTMSNEKLFF. CDR3 coding DNA: TGTGCCAGTAAATCAACCATGTCTAATGAAAAACTGTTTTTT.

CDR3 coding DNA: TGTGCCACCAGCAGACCCCGGGGGGTCTCCTACGAGCAGTACTTC. Its translation is CATSRPRGVSYEQYF. The chain has TRBV15 and TRBJ2-7; TRBD2 agrees at 7 bases. The CDR3 consists of 15 residues. The V and J ends lost 2 bases and 0 bases, in that order; junction bases with no gene match: 4. CDR1 is LNHNV and CDR2 is YYDKDF in the germline V gene (reference sequence). Looking up the rest from reference TRBV15 and TRBJ2-7 gives the full variable domain: DAMVIQNPRYQVTQFGKPVTLSCSQTLNHNVMYWYQQKSSQAPKLLFHYYDKDFNNEADTPDNFQSRRPNTSFCFLDIRSPGLGDTAMYLCATSRPRGVSYEQYFGPGTRLTVT.

Concerning this clone itself: This CDR3 is also generated by other DNA sequences in the sample. This sequence joins TRBV29-1 and TRBJ2-3; D not certain. V was cut by 3 bases and J by 2 bases, with 0 bases left in between. The CDR3 covers 10 residues. From germline, CDR1 is SQVTM and CDR2 ANQGSEA. The CDR3 is CSVDTDTQYF. As DNA, the CDR3 is TGCAGCGTTGACACAGATACGCAGTATTTT.

The rearrangement uses TRBV7-6 and TRBJ2-7; 11 nucleotides match TRBD2. In germline, CDR1 is SGHVS, CDR2 FNYEAQ. The CDR3 covers 14 residues. After removal of 3 bases from V and 6 bases from J, the junction contained 4 bases not matched to a gene. CDR3 bases: TGTGCCAGCAGCTTTAGCGGGAGGGCCGCCGAGCAGTACTTC. Translation gives CASSFSGRAAEQYF.

This clone appeared a few times. The chain uses TRBV10-1 and TRBJ2-5; 11 bases line up with TRBD1. The germline gives CDR1 WNHNN, CDR2 SYGVQD (reference sequence). The ends lost 3 bases at V and 3 bases at J; junction bases unmatched: 3. The length of the CDR3 is 15 residues. CDR3 DNA sequence: TGCGCCAGCAGTGAACCGGGACAGGGGGAAGAGACCCAGTACTTC. Its protein is CASSEPGQGEETQYF.

The rearrangement uses TRBV9 and TRBJ2-5; 8 nucleotides agree with TRBD2. With 3 bases clipped from V and 4 bases from J, the junction kept 5 bases outside the gene matches. The CDR3 runs to 14 residues. The V gene's germline CDR1 is SGDLS and CDR2 YYNGEE. CDR3 sequence (DNA): TGTGCCAGCAGCGGACGGGGGGGAGGAGAGACCCAGTACTTC. This translates into CASSGRGGGETQYF.

As to this clone: The sample carries other DNA sequences with the same CDR3. The chain uses TRBV5-1 and TRBJ2-4, with D possibly matching TRBD2 (5 bases). Germline V gene lookup returns CDR1 SGHRS and CDR2 YFSETQ. The CDR3 extends over 16 amino acids. V was shortened by 4 bases and J by 1 base, with 15 bases between the two germline ends. CDR3 amino acids: CASSPDGLQAKNIQYF. The CDR3 nucleotides are TGCGCCAGCAGCCCGGACGGACTGCAGGCCAAAAACATTCAGTACTTC.

This clone was counted once. The chain couples TRBV5-8 to TRBJ2-7; 7 bases agree with TRBD1. The CDR3 runs 17 residues. V gave up 3 bases and J gave up 0 bases; unmatched junction bases: 12. Germline V CDR1 and CDR2: SGHTS, YDEGEE. The CDR3 reads CASSYNRGQASSYEQYF. As DNA, the CDR3 is TGTGCCAGCAGCTATAACCGAGGACAGGCGAGCTCCTACGAGCAGTACTTC. The full variable domain, rest sourced from reference TRBV5-8 and TRBJ2-7, is EAGVTQSPTHLIKTRGQQATLRCSPISGHTSVYWYQQALGLGLQFLLWYDEGEERNRGNFPPRFSGRQFPNYSSELNVNALELEDSALYLCASSYNRGQASSYEQYFGPGTRLTVT.

The rearrangement joins TRBV5-1 to TRBJ1-3, with D hard to call. Trimming took off 0 bases at V and 5 bases at J, with 6 bases between the two ends. The CDR3 sequence is 13 residues long. Germline V CDR1 and CDR2: SGHRS, YFSETQ. The CDR3 loop is CASSLGGRNTIYF. In DNA form, the CDR3 reads TGCGCCAGCAGCTTGGGGGGAAGAAACACCATATATTTT.

V usage is TRBV5-4 and J usage is TRBJ1-6, with D unclear. V was pared by 6 bases and J by 7 bases, with 14 bases between. Germline V gene data show CDR1 as SGHNT and CDR2 as YYREEE (reference sequence). This CDR3 region has 14 residues. Here the CDR3 reads CASKIMRRNSPLHF. As DNA, the CDR3 is TGTGCCAGCAAGATCATGCGTCGAAATTCACCCCTCCACTTT. Looking up the rest from reference TRBV5-4 and TRBJ1-6 gives the full variable domain: ETGVTQSPTHLIKTRGQQVTLRCSSQSGHNTVSWYQQALGQGPQFIFQYYREEENGRGNFPPRFSGLQFPNYSSELNVNALELDDSALYLCASKIMRRNSPLHFGNGTRLTVT.

In the case of this clone: The junction and the germline gene differ at one end; a read error may be behind it. The chain uses TRBV7-6 and TRBJ1-1; D is possibly TRBD1 (6 bases). The CDR3 is 13 amino acids. The V gene's germline CDR1 is SGHVS and CDR2 FNYEAQ. The CDR3 loop is CASSQQGNPEAFF. The CDR3 DNA follows: TGTGCCAGCAGCCAGCAGGGGAACCCTGAAGCTTTCTTT.

This chain links TRBV7-8 with TRBJ1-2; D ambiguous. The CDR3 loop spans 14 amino acids. Germline values: CDR1 SGHVS, CDR2 FQNEAQ. V lost 1 base and J lost 0, with 6 bases in between. The CDR3 DNA reads TGTGCCAGCAGCTTAGACGAAGCTAACTATGGCTACACCTTC. It is translated as CASSLDEANYGYTF.

V is TRBV15 and J is TRBJ1-5, with 9 positions matching TRBD1. The germline V gene encodes CDR1 LNHNV and CDR2 YYDKDF (reference sequence). V shed 1 base and J 5 bases; nucleotides not matched to a gene: 0. The length of the CDR3 is 14 residues. This CDR3 is CATSRGQGDQPQHF. The CDR3 nucleotides read TGTGCCACCAGCAGAGGACAGGGGGATCAGCCCCAGCATTTT.

The V and J genes are TRBV30 and TRBJ1-5, with 8 bases matching TRBD1. Germline trimming cut 0 bases from V and 5 bases from J; bases unmatched to any gene: 3. This CDR3 is 14 amino acids long. Per germline, CDR1 GTSNPN and CDR2 SVGIG (reference sequence). The CDR3 loop reads CAWSVGQGYQPQHF. The CDR3 DNA follows: TGTGCCTGGAGTGTCGGACAGGGCTATCAGCCCCAGCATTTT.

V is TRBV4-1 and J is TRBJ2-7; D assignment may be TRBD1 or TRBD2 (7 bases each). The CDR3 loop spans 15 amino acids. Deletions cut 4 bases from V and 0 bases from J, with 13 bases between. Per germline, CDR1 MGHRA and CDR2 YSYEKL. CDR3 sequence: CASSPGGGSSYEQYF. In DNA, the CDR3 is TGCGCCAGCAGCCCAGGGGGGGGGAGCTCCTACGAGCAGTACTTC.

CDR3 in amino acids: CASSFGGNQETQYF. CDR3 sequence (DNA): TGCGCCAGCAGCTTTGGCGGGAACCAAGAGACCCAGTACTTC. The chain joins TRBV5-1 to TRBJ2-5; a possible D gene is TRBD2 (6 bases). The CDR3 length is 14 residues. The germline V gene has CDR1 SGHRS and CDR2 YFSETQ. Trimming shortened V by 2 bases and J by 0 bases, and 8 bases separated the two germline ends. Drawing the rest from reference TRBV5-1 and TRBJ2-5, the complete variable domain is KAGVTQTPRYLIKTRGQQVTLSCSPISGHRSVSWYQQTPGQGLQFLFEYFSETQRNKGNFPGRFSGRQFSNSRSEMNVSTLELGDSALYLCASSFGGNQETQYFGPGTRLLVL.

The chain employs TRBV7-9 and TRBJ2-7; possible D gene TRBD1, 5 bases. V was cut by 1 base and J by 1 base, with 11 bases left in between. Germline loops: CDR1 SEHNR, CDR2 FQNEAQ (reference sequence). This CDR3 has 15 residues. The CDR3 nucleotides are TGTGCCAGCAGCTTAGTGGCAGGGCTTTCCTACGAGCAGTACTTC. Translating gives CASSLVAGLSYEQYF.

The chain links TRBV19 to TRBJ2-5; no clear D gene. CDR3 length: 13 amino acids. Germline assignment: CDR1 LNHDA and CDR2 SQIVND (reference sequence). Trimming took 2 bases from V and 5 from J, leaving 9 bases between them. CDR3 bases: TGTGCCAGTAGTATATTAGTTCGTGAGACCCAGTACTTC. Encoded protein: CASSILVRETQYF.

V is TRBV19 and J is TRBJ2-4; D remains unclear. Germline CDR1 LNHDA, CDR2 SQIVND (reference sequence). CDR3 size: 16 residues. Trimming shortened V by 1 base and J by 0 bases, and 10 bases separated the two germline ends. The CDR3 loop reads CASSIGSALAKNIQYF. The CDR3 DNA sequence: TGTGCCAGTAGTATAGGGAGCGCCCTAGCCAAAAACATTCAGTACTTC.